These 21 T cell receptor beta chains came from one sample sequenced in a study of shared clonotypes between healthy human individuals. TCRdb keeps only in-frame clones here, not all; method: immunoSEQ multiplex PCR. The sample contains around 510,000 clones, more than 95% of which appear only once. Sequenced sample: naive CD4+ T cells sorted from blood. Sample subset: CD45RA+ positively selected. All receptors derive from a woman in her thirties in good health.

The chain combines TRBV9 with TRBJ2-7, with D tentatively TRBD2 (5 bases). Looked up from germline, CDR1 is SGDLS and CDR2 is YYNGEE. This CDR3 region has 15 residues. V lost 4 bases to trimming and J lost 5 bases, with 19 bases between them. CDR3 in amino acids: CASSPSPTRFDEQYF. Written as DNA, the CDR3 is TGTGCCAGCAGCCCCTCCCCTACTAGGTTCGACGAGCAGTACTTC.

The V call is TRBV28, the J call TRBJ2-1; 10 positions match TRBD2. The trim removed 8 bases at V and 7 bases at J, leaving 11 bases unmatched. CDR1 and CDR2 from the germline V gene are MDHEN and SYDVKM. This CDR3 has 15 residues. The CDR3 loop is CASALMASGRNEQFF. DNA of the CDR3: TGTGCCAGCGCCCTGATGGCTAGCGGGAGAAATGAGCAGTTCTTC.

The rearrangement uses TRBV4-1 and TRBJ1-5; 10 bases agree with TRBD1. Germline V gives CDR1 MGHRA, CDR2 YSYEKL. V was pared by 3 bases and J by 1 base, with 9 bases of the junction left unmatched. The CDR3 extends over 18 amino acids. In nucleotides, the CDR3 is TGCGCCAGCAGCCACAATGGACAGGGGGATTGGAGCAATCAGCCCCAGCATTTT. Protein: CASSHNGQGDWSNQPQHF.

The rearrangement links TRBV7-2 to TRBJ2-7; D remains ambiguous. The CDR3 is 12 residues long. V was clipped by 2 bases and J by 3 bases, with 5 bases between them. CDR1 and CDR2 from the germline V gene are SGHTA and FQGNSA. The CDR3 is CASSLMFYEQYF. The DNA for the CDR3 is TGTGCCAGCAGCTTAATGTTCTACGAGCAGTACTTC.

This chain links TRBV5-6 with TRBJ2-5, with a possible D match to TRBD1 (5 bases). The CDR3 is 14 amino acids. V dropped 1 base and J dropped 2 bases, with 9 bases sitting between them. In germline, CDR1 is SGHDT, CDR2 YYEEEE. CDR3 loop: CASSLINRQETQYF. The CDR3 DNA reads TGTGCCAGCAGCTTGATTAACAGGCAAGAGACCCAGTACTTC.

This chain connects TRBV7-2 to TRBJ2-4; D remains unclear. Trimming shortened V by 1 base and J by 4 bases, and 11 bases separated the two germline ends. Germline CDR1 and CDR2: SGHTA and FQGNSA. The CDR3 extends over 15 amino acids. The CDR3 sequence is CASSLVHTSKNIQYF. The CDR3, as DNA: TGTGCCAGCAGCTTAGTTCACACCTCGAAAAACATTCAGTACTTC.

V usage is TRBV5-1 and J usage is TRBJ2-1; 11 bases match TRBD2. After removal of 5 bases from V and 10 bases from J, the junction contained 11 bases not matched to a gene. CDR1 is SGHRS and CDR2 is YFSETQ in the germline V gene. The CDR3 consists of 15 residues. The CDR3 sequence: CASRTGTSGQGEQFF. In DNA, the CDR3 is TGCGCCAGCAGAACCGGGACTAGCGGCCAGGGGGAGCAGTTCTTC. The entire variable domain, with the rest obtained from reference TRBV5-1 and TRBJ2-1, is as follows: KAGVTQTPRYLIKTRGQQVTLSCSPISGHRSVSWYQQTPGQGLQFLFEYFSETQRNKGNFPGRFSGRQFSNSRSEMNVSTLELGDSALYLCASRTGTSGQGEQFFGPGTRLTVL.

The rearrangement uses TRBV30 and TRBJ1-2; 8 bases map to TRBD1. CDR1 is GTSNPN and CDR2 is SVGIG in the germline V gene (reference sequence). The CDR3 totals 13 residues. V shed 2 bases, J shed 3 bases, and the junction held 2 bases outside the gene matches. In DNA form, the CDR3 reads TGTGCCTGGAGTCCACAGGGGGACTATGGCTACACCTTC. Translated, it gives CAWSPQGDYGYTF. Drawing the rest from reference TRBV30 and TRBJ1-2, the complete variable domain is SQTIHQWPATLVQPVGSPLSLECTVEGTSNPNLYWYRQAAGRGLQLLFYSVGIGQISSEVPQNLSASRPQDRQFILSSKKLLLSDSGFYLCAWSPQGDYGYTFGSGTRLTVV.

V is TRBV27 and J is TRBJ2-5; the D is unclear. The CDR3 is made up of 14 amino acids. The V end lost 5 bases, the J end lost 5 bases, and 15 bases lay between the germline ends. CDR1 MNHEY and CDR2 SMNVEV come from the germline V gene (reference sequence). CDR3 region: CASSPSWLRETQYF. CDR3 nucleotides: TGTGCCAGCAGTCCGTCGTGGCTTAGGGAGACCCAGTACTTC.

V gene TRBV5-1 combines with J gene TRBJ2-1; 10 positions match TRBD2. The CDR3 runs 17 residues. After removal of 0 bases from V and 6 bases from J, the junction contained 9 bases not matched to a gene. Per germline, CDR1 SGHRS and CDR2 YFSETQ. CDR3 region: CASSLAGTSGDRNEQFF. CDR3 in DNA: TGCGCCAGCAGCTTGGCCGGAACTAGCGGGGACCGCAATGAGCAGTTCTTC. The variable domain in full, completed from reference TRBV5-1 and TRBJ2-1, reads KAGVTQTPRYLIKTRGQQVTLSCSPISGHRSVSWYQQTPGQGLQFLFEYFSETQRNKGNFPGRFSGRQFSNSRSEMNVSTLELGDSALYLCASSLAGTSGDRNEQFFGPGTRLTVL.

This clone showed up just once. The V and J genes are TRBV7-6 and TRBJ1-2; D is undetermined. Germline V gene data show CDR1 as SGHVS and CDR2 as FNYEAQ. The CDR3 has 13 residues. V was shortened by 2 bases and J by 5 bases, with 9 bases between the two germline ends. The chain's CDR3 is CASSLNGPYGYTF. The DNA for the CDR3 is TGTGCCAGCAGCTTAAACGGGCCTTATGGCTACACCTTC. The full variable domain, completed using reference TRBV7-6 and TRBJ1-2, is GAGVSQSPRYKVTKRGQDVALRCDPISGHVSLYWYRQALGQGPEFLTYFNYEAQQDKSGLPNDRFSAERPEGSISTLTIQRTEQRDSAMYRCASSLNGPYGYTFGSGTRLTVV.

The chain employs TRBV5-4 and TRBJ1-2; TRBD1 matches at 7 bases. CDR1 is SGHNT and CDR2 is YYREEE in the germline V gene (reference sequence). The CDR3 runs 13 residues. J lost 4 bases, V lost 3 bases, and 3 bases had no gene match. CDR3 sequence (DNA): TGTGCCAGCAGCTGGGGGGACAGCTATGGCTACACCTTC. Translated, it gives CASSWGDSYGYTF.

This sequence joins TRBV15 and TRBJ2-7; tentatively, D is TRBD1 (7 bases). CDR3 size: 16 residues. The V end was cut by 5 bases, the J end by 3 bases, with 20 bases between. The germline V gene encodes CDR1 LNHNV and CDR2 YYDKDF (reference sequence). The CDR3: CATSVKPWQGGYEQYF. DNA of the CDR3: TGTGCCACCAGCGTCAAACCCTGGCAGGGGGGCTACGAGCAGTACTTC.

CDR3: CASKKDGYGYTF. Written as DNA, the CDR3 is TGTGCCAGCAAAAAAGACGGCTATGGCTACACCTTC. V gene TRBV6-1 combines with J gene TRBJ1-2, with D unresolved. Trimming removed 7 bases from V and 4 bases from J, with 10 bases in between. CDR1 is MNHNS and CDR2 is SASEGT in the germline V gene. The CDR3 is 12 residues long.

The V and J genes are TRBV6-5 and TRBJ1-5; D is possibly TRBD1 (6 bases). Germline-derived CDR1 and CDR2 are MNHEY and SVGAGI. V was cut by 4 bases and J by 6 bases, with 19 bases left in between. This CDR3 comprises 16 residues. CDR3 sequence: CASSSLQGTLGQPQHF. The CDR3 DNA reads as TGTGCCAGCAGTTCTTTGCAGGGGACGCTGGGTCAGCCCCAGCATTTT.

This clone has just one count. J is TRBJ1-5 and V is TRBV28, with D unresolved. Germline V gene sequence: CDR1 MDHEN, CDR2 SYDVKM. CDR3 length: 11 residues. Trimming took 7 bases from V and 9 from J, leaving 10 bases between them. CDR3 loop: CASKSSGPQHF. Here the CDR3 DNA reads TGTGCCAGCAAGAGCTCGGGGCCCCAGCATTTT.

The rearrangement links TRBV28 to TRBJ1-2; TRBD1 is a possible D gene (5 bases). Looked up from germline, CDR1 is MDHEN and CDR2 is SYDVKM. V was shortened by 4 bases and J by 3 bases, with 15 bases between the two germline ends. The CDR3 extends over 15 amino acids. CDR3 coding DNA: TGTGCCAGCAGTTGGCTCAGGGATGGCCACTATGGCTACACCTTC. This translates into CASSWLRDGHYGYTF.

The gene calls are TRBV5-1 and TRBJ2-6, with 8 positions matching TRBD2. V gave up 2 bases and J gave up 0 bases; unmatched junction bases: 4. CDR3 length equals 17 residues. The germline gives CDR1 SGHRS, CDR2 YFSETQ. The DNA for the CDR3 is TGCGCCAGCAGCTTAGCGGGAGCCAACTCTGGGGCCAACGTCCTGACTTTC. Its protein product is CASSLAGANSGANVLTF.

The rearrangement joins TRBV21-1 to TRBJ1-1; the DNA was not compared with TRBD1, the D call given in the table. TRBV21-1 is a pseudogene segment. CDR3 length equals 16 residues. This CDR3 is CASTMKGETGDTEAFF. The CDR3 DNA sequence: TGTGCCAGCACTATGAAAGGTGAGACAGGGGACACTGAAGCTTTCTTT.

The J gene is TRBJ2-7, the V gene TRBV2; either TRBD1 or TRBD2 may fit D (5 bases each). From germline, CDR1 is SNHLY and CDR2 FYNNEI. V was cut by 4 bases and J by 7 bases, with 14 bases left in between. The CDR3 sequence is 13 residues long. CDR3 bases: TGTGCCAGCAGTGGGGACCTTAGAAATGAGCAGTACTTC. The encoded protein is CASSGDLRNEQYF.

This sequence joins TRBV21-1 and TRBJ1-5. TRBV21-1 is classified as a pseudogene. CDR3 length: 13 residues. CDR3 sequence (DNA): TGTGCCGGGGCGGGGGATAGCAATCAGCCCCAGCATTTT. As protein: CAGAGDSNQPQHF.